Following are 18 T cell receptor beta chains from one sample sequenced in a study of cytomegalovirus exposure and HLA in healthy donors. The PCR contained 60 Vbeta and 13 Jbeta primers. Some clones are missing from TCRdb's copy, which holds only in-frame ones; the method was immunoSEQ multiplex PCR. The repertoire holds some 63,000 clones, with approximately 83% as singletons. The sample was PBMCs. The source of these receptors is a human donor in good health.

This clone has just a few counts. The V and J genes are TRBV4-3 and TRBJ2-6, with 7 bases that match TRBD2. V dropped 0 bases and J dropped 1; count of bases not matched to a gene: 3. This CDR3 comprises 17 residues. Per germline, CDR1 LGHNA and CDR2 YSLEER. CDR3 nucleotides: TGCGCCAGCAGCCAAGAGGGGGAGGGGTCTGGGGCCAACGTCCTGACTTTC. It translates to CASSQEGEGSGANVLTF.

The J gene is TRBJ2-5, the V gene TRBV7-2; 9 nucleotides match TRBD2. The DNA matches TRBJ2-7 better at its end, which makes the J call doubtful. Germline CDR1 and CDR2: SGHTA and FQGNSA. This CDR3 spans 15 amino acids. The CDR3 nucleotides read TGTGCCAGCAGCTTGGGTAGCGGGAGCTCCTACGAGCAGTACTTC. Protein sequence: CASSLGSGSSYEQYF.

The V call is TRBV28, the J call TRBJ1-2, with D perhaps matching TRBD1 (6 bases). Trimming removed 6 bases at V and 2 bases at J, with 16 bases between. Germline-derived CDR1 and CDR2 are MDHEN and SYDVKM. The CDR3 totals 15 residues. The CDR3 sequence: CASRIAGEGNYGYTF. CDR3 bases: TGTGCCAGCAGGATAGCAGGGGAAGGAAACTATGGCTACACCTTC.

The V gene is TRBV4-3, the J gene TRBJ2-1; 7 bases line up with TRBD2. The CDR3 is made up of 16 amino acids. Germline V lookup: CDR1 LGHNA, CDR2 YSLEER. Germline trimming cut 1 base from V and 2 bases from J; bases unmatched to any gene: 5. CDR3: CASSQVMREPYNEQFF. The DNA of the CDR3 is TGCGCCAGCAGCCAAGTCATGCGGGAGCCCTACAATGAGCAGTTCTTC.

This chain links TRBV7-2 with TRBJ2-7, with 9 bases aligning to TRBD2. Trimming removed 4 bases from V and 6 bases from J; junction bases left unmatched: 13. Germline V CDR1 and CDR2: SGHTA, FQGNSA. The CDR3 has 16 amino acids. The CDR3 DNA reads TGTGCCAGCAGCTCGGGGGGTCTAGCGGGACTCGGCGAGCAGTACTTC. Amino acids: CASSSGGLAGLGEQYF.

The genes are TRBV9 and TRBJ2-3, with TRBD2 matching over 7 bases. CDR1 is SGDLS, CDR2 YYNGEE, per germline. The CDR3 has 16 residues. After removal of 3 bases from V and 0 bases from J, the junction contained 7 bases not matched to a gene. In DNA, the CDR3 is TGTGCCAGCAGCGCCCCGGGAGGCGGAAGCACAGATACGCAGTATTTT. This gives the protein CASSAPGGGSTDTQYF.

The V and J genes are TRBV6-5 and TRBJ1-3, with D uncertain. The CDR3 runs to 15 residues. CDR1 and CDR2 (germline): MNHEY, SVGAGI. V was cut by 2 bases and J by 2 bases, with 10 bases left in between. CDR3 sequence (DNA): TGTGCCAGCAGTTACGGTTCCGGGACTGGAAACACCATATATTTT. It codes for CASSYGSGTGNTIYF.

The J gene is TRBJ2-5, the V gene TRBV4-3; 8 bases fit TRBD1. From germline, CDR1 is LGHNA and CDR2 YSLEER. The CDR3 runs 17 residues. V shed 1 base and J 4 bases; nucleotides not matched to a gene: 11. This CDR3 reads CASSQVVLRDRTETQYF. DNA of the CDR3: TGCGCCAGCAGCCAAGTGGTCTTACGGGACAGGACAGAGACCCAGTACTTC.

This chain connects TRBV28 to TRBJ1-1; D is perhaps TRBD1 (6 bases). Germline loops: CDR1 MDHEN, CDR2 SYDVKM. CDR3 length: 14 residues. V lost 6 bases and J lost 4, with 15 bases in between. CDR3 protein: CASRIQGPRTEAFF. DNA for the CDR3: TGTGCCAGCAGAATACAGGGCCCCCGCACTGAAGCTTTCTTT. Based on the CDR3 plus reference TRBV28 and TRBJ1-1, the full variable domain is DVKVTQSSRYLVKRTGEKVFLECVQDMDHENMFWYRQDPGLGLRLIYFSYDVKMKEKGDIPEGYSVSREKKERFSLILESASTNQTSMYLCASRIQGPRTEAFFGQGTRLTVV.

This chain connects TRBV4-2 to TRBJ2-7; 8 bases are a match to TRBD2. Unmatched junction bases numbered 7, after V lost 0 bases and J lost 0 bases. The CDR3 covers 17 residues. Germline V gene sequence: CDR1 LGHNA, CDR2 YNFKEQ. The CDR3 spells CASSQDLLSGSSYEQYF. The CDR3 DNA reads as TGTGCCAGCAGCCAAGATCTATTGAGCGGGAGCTCCTACGAGCAGTACTTC.

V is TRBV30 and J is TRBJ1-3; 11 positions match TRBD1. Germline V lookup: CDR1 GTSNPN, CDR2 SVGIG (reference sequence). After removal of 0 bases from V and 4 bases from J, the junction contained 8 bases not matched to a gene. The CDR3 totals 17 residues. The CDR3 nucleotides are TGTGCCTGGAGTGTACAGGGGTGGGACAGGGGGGGAAACACCATATATTTT. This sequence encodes CAWSVQGWDRGGNTIYF.

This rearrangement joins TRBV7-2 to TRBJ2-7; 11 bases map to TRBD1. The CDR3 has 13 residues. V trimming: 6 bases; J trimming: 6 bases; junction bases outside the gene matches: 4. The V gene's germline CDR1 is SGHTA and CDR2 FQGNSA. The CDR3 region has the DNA TGTGCCAGCAGGTATGGGACAGGGGGCGAGCAGTACTTC. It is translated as CASRYGTGGEQYF.

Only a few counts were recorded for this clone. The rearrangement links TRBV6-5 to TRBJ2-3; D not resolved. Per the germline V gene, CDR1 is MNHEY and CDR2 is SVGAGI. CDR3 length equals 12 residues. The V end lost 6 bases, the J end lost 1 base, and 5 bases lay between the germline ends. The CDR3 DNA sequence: TGTGCCAGCAGACGGGGCACAGATACGCAGTATTTT. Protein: CASRRGTDTQYF.

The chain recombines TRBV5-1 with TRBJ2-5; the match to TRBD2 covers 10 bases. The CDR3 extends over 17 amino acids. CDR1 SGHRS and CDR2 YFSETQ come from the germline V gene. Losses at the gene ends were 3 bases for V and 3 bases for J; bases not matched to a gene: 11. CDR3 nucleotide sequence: TGCGCCAGCAGCTGGGGTAAAAGCGGGGGGGAAAAAGAGACCCAGTACTTC. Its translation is CASSWGKSGGEKETQYF.

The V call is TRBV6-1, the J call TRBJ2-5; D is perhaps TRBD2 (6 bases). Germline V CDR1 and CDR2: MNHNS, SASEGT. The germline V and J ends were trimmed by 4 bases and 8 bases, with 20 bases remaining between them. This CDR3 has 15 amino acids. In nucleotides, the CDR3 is TGTGCCAGCAGTGCTTTACTAGCAGTTTATGAAACCCAGTACTTC. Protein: CASSALLAVYETQYF.

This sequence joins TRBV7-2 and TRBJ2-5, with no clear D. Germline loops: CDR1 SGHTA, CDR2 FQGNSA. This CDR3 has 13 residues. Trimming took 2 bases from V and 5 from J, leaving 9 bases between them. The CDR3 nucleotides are TGTGCCAGCAGCTTAATCACCAGGGAGACCCAGTACTTC. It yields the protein CASSLITRETQYF. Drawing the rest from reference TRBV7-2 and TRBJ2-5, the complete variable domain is GAGVSQSPSNKVTEKGKDVELRCDPISGHTALYWYRQSLGQGLEFLIYFQGNSAPDKSGLPSDRFSAERTGGSVSTLTIQRTQQEDSAVYLCASSLITRETQYFGPGTRLLVL.

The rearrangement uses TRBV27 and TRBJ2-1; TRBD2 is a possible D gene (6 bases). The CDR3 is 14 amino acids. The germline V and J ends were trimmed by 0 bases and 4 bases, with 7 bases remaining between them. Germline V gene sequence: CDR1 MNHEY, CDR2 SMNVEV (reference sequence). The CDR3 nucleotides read TGTGCCAGCAGTTTATCGGCGGGGTACAATGAGCAGTTCTTC. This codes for CASSLSAGYNEQFF.

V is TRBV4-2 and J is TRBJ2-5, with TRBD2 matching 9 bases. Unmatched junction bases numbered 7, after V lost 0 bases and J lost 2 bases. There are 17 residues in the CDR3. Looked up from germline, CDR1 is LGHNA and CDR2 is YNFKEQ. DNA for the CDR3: TGTGCCAGCAGCCAAGATCTAGTGCGGGAGGGACAAGAGACCCAGTACTTC. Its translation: CASSQDLVREGQETQYF.